This T cell receptor (beta chain) stems from a study of tumour-infiltrating T cells in Burkitt lymphoma. Study at large: Overall and progression-free survival were predicted by productive clonality.

V was pared by 2 bases and J by 4 bases, with 4 bases of the junction left unmatched. In germline, CDR1 is SGHTA, CDR2 FQGNSA. This CDR3 region has 15 residues. The table lists this clone with a few counts. TCRdb's table, derived via immunoSEQ multiplex PCR, lists solely in-frame clones and lacks some. Altogether thousands of clones are present, 9.5% to 13% being singletons, with the ten largest covering more than 2%. What was sequenced was tumor tissue. The TCR originated in a human donor with diffuse large B-cell lymphoma. The rearrangement links TRBV7-2 to TRBJ2-5; 10 nucleotides match TRBD2. Here the CDR3 reads CASSLLAGGGETQYF. CDR3 bases: TGTGCCAGCAGCTTATTAGCGGGGGGTGGAGAGACCCAGTACTTC. Full variable domain (missing parts from reference TRBV7-2 and TRBJ2-5): GAGVSQSPSNKVTEKGKDVELRCDPISGHTALYWYRQSLGQGLEFLIYFQGNSAPDKSGLPSDRFSAERTGGSVSTLTIQRTQQEDSAVYLCASSLLAGGGETQYFGPGTRLLVL.